This TCR beta chain derives from a study of control samples from healthy donors and cancer patients. Produced via immunoSEQ multiplex PCR; TCRdb's table is partial and in-frame only. The sample yields 150,000 to 180,000 clones, 90% to 95% seen once. In this sample, this clone turned up once. Material for sequencing was blood. The clonotype comes from a man aged 35 to 55 in good health.

CDR3 protein: CASSDSYQPQHF. The CDR3 DNA sequence: TGTGCCAGCAGTGACAGTTATCAGCCCCAGCATTTT. The chain joins TRBV6-1 to TRBJ1-5; D not certain. The CDR3 contains 12 residues. Germline V gene data show CDR1 as MNHNS and CDR2 as SASEGT. Deletions cut 3 bases from V and 5 bases from J, with 5 bases between.